The 13 T cell receptor beta chains presented below share a single source sample, sequenced in a study of cytomegalovirus exposure and HLA in healthy donors. Use of 60 Vbeta and 13 Jbeta primers characterized the PCR. Using immunoSEQ multiplex PCR, the repertoire was profiled, and TCRdb retains in-frame clones only, with some absent. Counted here are about 150,000 clones, around 80% occurring once; the ten biggest clones make up less than 2%. Sequences were obtained from PBMCs. Receptors were obtained from a man in his forties in good health and CMV-seronegative.

This clone occurred once. The rearrangement uses TRBV2 and TRBJ2-5; 8 bases agree with TRBD2. The germline gives CDR1 SNHLY, CDR2 FYNNEI. V gave up 10 bases and J gave up 5 bases; unmatched junction bases: 12. CDR3 size: 14 residues. The CDR3 protein is CATSPAGVGETQYF. For the CDR3, the DNA is TGTGCCACCTCTCCAGCGGGGGTGGGGGAGACCCAGTACTTC.

The rearrangement uses TRBV27 and TRBJ2-7; 9 bases map to TRBD2. Trimming took 3 bases from V and 0 from J; bases not matched to a gene: 6. This CDR3 comprises 16 residues. Germline V CDR1 and CDR2: MNHEY, SMNVEV (reference sequence). The CDR3 sequence: CASSFSLAGASYEQYF. CDR3 in DNA: TGTGCCAGCAGTTTCTCATTAGCGGGAGCCTCCTACGAGCAGTACTTC.

The rearrangement uses TRBV5-1 and TRBJ2-4, with 9 bases lining up with TRBD2. The germline V gene has CDR1 SGHRS and CDR2 YFSETQ. This CDR3 is built from 13 residues. With 4 bases clipped from V and 8 bases from J, the junction kept 4 bases outside the gene matches. CDR3 region: CASSGTSFDIQYF. The CDR3 DNA reads TGCGCCAGCAGCGGGACTAGCTTCGACATTCAGTACTTC.

V and J are TRBV19 and TRBJ2-2, with D possibly TRBD2 on 5 matching bases. The germline V and J ends were trimmed by 5 bases and 2 bases, with 9 bases remaining between them. The CDR3 runs to 14 residues. Germline CDR1 LNHDA, CDR2 SQIVND (reference sequence). The chain's CDR3 is CASSYEGNTGELFF. In nucleotides, the CDR3 is TGTGCCAGTAGTTATGAGGGAAACACCGGGGAGCTGTTTTTT.

This clone has more than one count but fewer than ten. The rearrangement links TRBV7-9 to TRBJ2-1; a weak D match, TRBD1 (6 bases). Germline V gene sequence: CDR1 SEHNR, CDR2 FQNEAQ (reference sequence). The CDR3 totals 19 residues. The V gene lost 4 bases and the J gene lost 0 bases, with 22 bases spanning the gap. The CDR3, as DNA: TGTGCCAGCAGCTCCAGGACAGAAAACGCGCCTAACTCCTACAATGAGCAGTTCTTC. Translation gives CASSSRTENAPNSYNEQFF.

The chain is built from TRBV5-1 and TRBJ2-7; 7 bases map to TRBD1. V lost 1 base, J lost 3 bases, and 4 bases stayed unmatched. The V gene's germline CDR1 is SGHRS and CDR2 YFSETQ. The CDR3 runs 14 residues. The CDR3 loop is CASSLNRGDYEQYF. CDR3 coding DNA: TGCGCCAGCAGCTTGAACAGGGGTGACTACGAGCAGTACTTC.

This clone was seen many times. CDR3 amino acids: CASSERPGVNSPLHF. The CDR3 nucleotides are TGTGCCAGCAGTGAAAGGCCAGGGGTTAATTCACCCCTCCACTTT. The chain recombines TRBV6-1 with TRBJ1-6, with TRBD1 as a possible D gene (6 bases). Germline CDR1 and CDR2: MNHNS and SASEGT. The CDR3 covers 15 residues. Trimming shortened V by 2 bases and J by 6 bases, and 11 bases separated the two germline ends.

The chain couples TRBV9 to TRBJ2-7; D may be TRBD1 (6 bases). V was clipped by 0 bases and J by 2 bases, with 9 bases between them. The CDR3 runs 14 residues. CDR1 and CDR2 from the germline V gene are SGDLS and YYNGEE. CDR3 loop: CASSVGAGAYEQYF. The CDR3 nucleotides read TGTGCCAGCAGCGTAGGCGCAGGGGCCTACGAGCAGTACTTC. The whole variable domain, filled in from reference TRBV9 and TRBJ2-7, reads DSGVTQTPKHLITATGQRVTLRCSPRSGDLSVYWYQQSLDQGLQFLIQYYNGEERAKGNILERFSAQQFPDLHSELNLSSLELGDSALYFCASSVGAGAYEQYFGPGTRLTVT.

This clone has a handful of counts. CDR3 sequence reads: CASSSWDRVETQYF. The CDR3, as DNA: TGTGCCAGCAGCTCCTGGGACAGGGTCGAGACCCAGTACTTC. This chain joins TRBV21-1 and TRBJ2-5; the table assigns TRBD1, which was not confirmed against the DNA. TRBV21-1 is a listed pseudogene. The CDR3 is made up of 14 amino acids.

V usage is TRBV2 and J usage is TRBJ1-6; 10 bases match TRBD1. Losses at the gene ends were 7 bases for V and 4 bases for J; bases not matched to a gene: 4. The CDR3 has 15 residues. Per germline, CDR1 SNHLY and CDR2 FYNNEI. The CDR3 is CASNDRGPYNSPLHF. The CDR3 DNA sequence: TGTGCCAGCAATGACAGGGGGCCATATAATTCACCCCTCCACTTT.

J is TRBJ2-1 and V is TRBV9; 10 positions match TRBD2. The ends lost 4 bases at V and 4 bases at J; junction bases unmatched: 11. CDR1 and CDR2 (germline): SGDLS, YYNGEE. There are 17 residues in the CDR3. The CDR3 protein is CASSPRLAGAAYNEQFF. As DNA, the CDR3 is TGTGCCAGCAGCCCCCGGCTAGCGGGGGCGGCATACAATGAGCAGTTCTTC.

V and J are TRBV4-1 and TRBJ1-1; 10 bases match TRBD1. Germline V CDR1 and CDR2: MGHRA, YSYEKL. This CDR3 region has 17 residues. V gave up 1 base and J gave up 3 bases; unmatched junction bases: 8. Here the CDR3 reads CASSQGRRTGGDTEAFF. CDR3 bases: TGCGCCAGCAGCCAAGGAAGACGGACAGGGGGAGACACTGAAGCTTTCTTT.

This clone has only a few counts. This chain joins TRBV28 and TRBJ1-6; the match to TRBD1 covers 7 bases. The CDR3 runs to 14 residues. Trimming removed 5 bases from V and 9 bases from J; junction bases left unmatched: 7. Germline assignment: CDR1 MDHEN and CDR2 SYDVKM. The CDR3 region is CASSKAGGLSPLHF. Written as DNA, the CDR3 is TGTGCCAGCAGTAAGGCAGGGGGGCTTTCACCCCTCCACTTT.